A single sample gave rise to the 21 T cell receptor beta chains below, sequenced in a study of naive and memory T cell subsets. This sample's treatment: skin biopsy from PPD injection site in Mantoux-positive individual. TCR cDNA received a 3' ligated oligonucleotide that carried a UMI. The SP2 primer and nested alpha and beta constant region primers amplified ligated cDNA in four rounds. TCRdb ran MiXCR on the UMI-ligation and nested PCR reads and lists one entry per CDR3 protein. Of about 37,000 distinct CDR3 sequences in the sample, more than 9.5% are singletons; the top ten hold almost 4%. The source material was skin, sampled from a tuberculin skin test site. The receptor set was obtained from an adult in good health.

This clonotype was picked up many times. V gene TRBV28 combines with J gene TRBJ2-7; TRBD1 matches at 7 bases. The CDR3 consists of 14 residues. V shed 10 bases, J shed 1 base, and the junction held 10 bases outside the gene matches. Germline loops: CDR1 MDHEN, CDR2 SYDVKM. The CDR3 DNA is TGTGCCACCCAGAGACCGGGACAGTCCTACGAGCAGTACTTC. This encodes CATQRPGQSYEQYF.

This clonotype has at least ten counts. The chain employs TRBV7-2 and TRBJ2-5, with a weak D call TRBD1 (6 bases). From germline, CDR1 is SGHTA and CDR2 FQGNSA. The germline V and J ends were trimmed by 3 bases and 3 bases, with 14 bases remaining between them. The CDR3 consists of 15 residues. The CDR3 nucleotides read TGTGCCAGCAGCTTGGCCGGGACACCTAAAGAGACCCAGTACTTC. Translating it yields CASSLAGTPKETQYF.

This clonotype occurred a few times. V and J are TRBV19 and TRBJ2-1, with 7 bases that match TRBD2. The CDR3 loop spans 15 amino acids. Germline V CDR1 and CDR2: LNHDA, SQIVND (reference sequence). With V trimmed by 5 bases and J by 2 bases, 6 bases remained unmatched. The CDR3 region has the DNA TGTGCCAGTAGTGTCGGGACTAACGCCTACAATGAGCAGTTCTTC. Translating gives CASSVGTNAYNEQFF.

This clonotype was picked up a small number of times. The rearrangement joins TRBV12-3 or TRBV12-4 to TRBJ1-1; D might be TRBD1 (6 bases). The germline V and J ends were trimmed by 4 bases and 6 bases, with 12 bases remaining between them. The CDR3 extends over 13 amino acids. In nucleotides, the CDR3 is TGTGCCAGCAGTTACGACGGGGGCCCTGAAGCTTTCTTT. This translates into CASSYDGGPEAFF.

This clonotype has only a few counts. This chain joins TRBV28 and TRBJ2-5; D is unresolved. From germline, CDR1 is MDHEN and CDR2 SYDVKM. The CDR3 loop spans 14 amino acids. V was clipped by 4 bases and J by 0 bases, with 9 bases between them. In DNA form, the CDR3 reads TGTGCCAGCAGTTCCTCAGCGTACCAAGAGACCCAGTACTTC. This gives the protein CASSSSAYQETQYF.

The sample holds many counts of this clonotype. V and J are TRBV3-1 and TRBJ1-4; the match to TRBD1 covers 9 bases. This CDR3 region has 15 residues. Per the germline V gene, CDR1 is LGHDT and CDR2 is YNNKEL (reference sequence). Germline trimming cut 4 bases from V and 14 bases from J; bases unmatched to any gene: 14. The CDR3 loop reads CASSPTRDRATWLFF. Written as DNA, the CDR3 is TGTGCCAGCAGCCCCACCCGGGACAGGGCGACCTGGCTGTTTTTT.

This clonotype appeared many times. The CDR3 is CASSRQGEAFF. The CDR3 DNA follows: TGTGCCAGCAGTCGACAGGGGGAAGCTTTCTTT. The chain carries TRBV25-1 and TRBJ1-1; 8 bases match TRBD1. There are 11 residues in the CDR3. Germline V gene data show CDR1 as MGHDK and CDR2 as SYGVNS. J lost 8 bases, V lost 5 bases, and 1 base had no gene match.

This clonotype has a count of ten or more. This rearrangement joins TRBV12-3 or TRBV12-4 to TRBJ1-2, with D perhaps matching TRBD1 (6 bases). V lost 6 bases and J 8 bases, leaving 16 bases between the germline ends. This CDR3 region has 13 residues. The CDR3 DNA reads as TGTGCCAGCAGAGTAACAGGGAGAGGCGGCTACACCTTC. Its translation: CASRVTGRGGYTF.

This clonotype was picked up a small number of times. The chain carries TRBV24-1 and TRBJ2-5; 10 bases agree with TRBD2. Germline V gene lookup returns CDR1 KGHDR and CDR2 SFDVKD. With V trimmed by 5 bases and J by 2 bases, 4 bases remained unmatched. The length of the CDR3 is 15 residues. In DNA form, the CDR3 reads TGTGCCACCAGTGCCCCACTAGCGGGGCAAGAGACCCAGTACTTC. It codes for CATSAPLAGQETQYF.

This clonotype was found many times. V and J are TRBV2 and TRBJ2-1; D is possibly TRBD1 (6 bases). The CDR3 extends over 14 amino acids. Trimming left V 7 bases short and J 6 bases short, with 16 bases between. CDR1 and CDR2 (germline): SNHLY, FYNNEI. The CDR3 here is CASILDRTGNEQFF. CDR3 DNA sequence: TGTGCCAGCATTCTTGACAGGACGGGCAATGAGCAGTTCTTC.

This clonotype was counted between two and nine times. The chain employs TRBV27 and TRBJ1-4; TRBD1 might be the D (6 bases). Germline V lookup: CDR1 MNHEY, CDR2 SMNVEV (reference sequence). The CDR3 is 14 residues long. V lost 9 bases and J 0 bases, leaving 11 bases between the germline ends. CDR3 sequence (DNA): TGTGCCAGTCGACAGGCTGCAACTAATGAAAAACTGTTTTTT. Translation gives CASRQAATNEKLFF.

This clonotype was seen many times. V usage is TRBV5-1 and J usage is TRBJ2-1, with D possibly TRBD2 on 5 matching bases. This CDR3 contains 14 residues. CDR1 and CDR2 (germline): SGHRS, YFSETQ. Trimming shortened V by 2 bases and J by 8 bases, and 14 bases separated the two germline ends. The CDR3 coding sequence is TGCGCCAGCAGCTTCGGCCTAGCAGTGGATGAGCAGTTCTTC. Translating gives CASSFGLAVDEQFF.

Only a few counts were recorded for this clonotype. The chain is built from TRBV5-1 and TRBJ2-7, with D perhaps TRBD2 (6 bases). The CDR3 contains 15 residues. V lost 3 bases to trimming and J lost 2 bases, with 15 bases between them. Germline values: CDR1 SGHRS, CDR2 YFSETQ. The CDR3 loop is CASSSTGDGAYEQYF. CDR3 nucleotides: TGCGCCAGCAGCTCCACGGGAGATGGAGCCTACGAGCAGTACTTC.

On this clonotype itself: This may come from a read error, since a much larger clone is one base off. The genes are TRBV10-1 and TRBJ1-5; D call uncertain. CDR3 length: 10 residues. The germline CDR1 and CDR2 sequences are WNHNN and SYGVQD (reference sequence). CDR3 coding DNA: TGCGCCAGCCGCAATCGGCCCCAGCATTTT. Protein product: CASRNRPQHF.

This clonotype has at least ten counts. The J gene is TRBJ2-1, the V gene TRBV20-1; 16 nucleotides line up with TRBD2. The V and J ends lost 5 bases and 4 bases, in that order; junction bases with no gene match: 14. From germline, CDR1 is DFQATT and CDR2 SNEGSKA (reference sequence). The CDR3 is 19 residues long. The CDR3 loop reads CSAPSLGLAGGLKYNEQFF. The CDR3 DNA sequence: TGCAGTGCTCCCTCGCTGGGACTAGCGGGAGGGCTAAAGTACAATGAGCAGTTCTTC.

The chain combines TRBV6-1 with TRBJ1-6; 10 bases align to TRBD1. This CDR3 region has 18 residues. CDR1 MNHNS and CDR2 SASEGT come from the germline V gene. V lost 6 bases to trimming and J lost 0 bases; unmatched junction nucleotides: 8. The CDR3 reads CASRTGGVGDSYNSPLHF. DNA for the CDR3: TGTGCCAGCAGGACAGGGGGCGTAGGGGACTCCTATAATTCACCCCTCCACTTT.

In its sample, this clonotype was seen many times. V usage is TRBV6-1 and J usage is TRBJ1-1; 9 bases map to TRBD1. The CDR3 totals 15 residues. The V gene end was trimmed by 6 bases and the J gene end by 0 bases; junction bases not matched to a gene: 5. Germline loops: CDR1 MNHNS, CDR2 SASEGT. CDR3 residues: CASRGQGTMNTEAFF. The CDR3 DNA is TGTGCCAGCAGGGGACAGGGAACAATGAACACTGAAGCTTTCTTT.

The rearrangement joins TRBV28 to TRBJ1-1; TRBD1 agrees at 9 bases. V was clipped by 2 bases and J by 3 bases; unmatched bases: 10. CDR3 size: 17 residues. CDR1 MDHEN and CDR2 SYDVKM come from the germline V gene. CDR3 sequence: CASSLAYPGQGYTEAFF. The CDR3 DNA reads TGTGCCAGCAGTTTAGCCTACCCGGGACAGGGTTACACTGAAGCTTTCTTT.

The chain is built from TRBV12-3 or TRBV12-4 and TRBJ1-1, with a possible D match to TRBD1 (6 bases). There are 13 residues in the CDR3. The V and J ends lost 4 bases and 5 bases respectively, with 11 bases between them. The CDR3 region is CASSSTGSTEAFF. The CDR3 region has the DNA TGTGCCAGCAGTTCCACAGGGAGTACTGAAGCTTTCTTT.

This clonotype was counted at least ten times. The chain uses TRBV7-2 and TRBJ1-2; TRBD1 aligns across 10 bases. The V gene's germline CDR1 is SGHTA and CDR2 FQGNSA. The V and J ends lost 5 bases and 4 bases, in that order; junction bases with no gene match: 4. This CDR3 is built from 14 residues. The CDR3 region is CASSPTGGSYGYTF. CDR3 nucleotides: TGTGCCAGCAGCCCGACAGGGGGCAGCTATGGCTACACCTTC.

This chain connects TRBV19 to TRBJ1-2, with TRBD1 matching over 7 bases. The CDR3 is made up of 13 amino acids. CDR1 is LNHDA, CDR2 SQIVND, per germline (reference sequence). The trim removed 5 bases at V and 3 bases at J, leaving 3 bases unmatched. The DNA of the CDR3 is TGTGCCAGTAGTTGGCAGGGGGACTATGGCTACACCTTC. It yields the protein CASSWQGDYGYTF.